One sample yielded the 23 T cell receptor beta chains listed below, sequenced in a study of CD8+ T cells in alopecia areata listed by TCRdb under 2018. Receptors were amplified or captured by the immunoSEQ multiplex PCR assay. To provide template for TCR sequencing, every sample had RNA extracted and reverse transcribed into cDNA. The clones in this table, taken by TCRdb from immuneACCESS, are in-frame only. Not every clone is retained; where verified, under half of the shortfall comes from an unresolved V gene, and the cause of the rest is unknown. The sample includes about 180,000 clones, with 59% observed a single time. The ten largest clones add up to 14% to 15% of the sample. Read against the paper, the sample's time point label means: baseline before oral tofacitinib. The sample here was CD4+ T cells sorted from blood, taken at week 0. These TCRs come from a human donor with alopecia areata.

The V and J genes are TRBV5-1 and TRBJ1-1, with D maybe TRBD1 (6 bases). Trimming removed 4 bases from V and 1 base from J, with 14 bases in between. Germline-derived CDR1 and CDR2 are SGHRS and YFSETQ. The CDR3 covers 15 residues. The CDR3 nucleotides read TGCGCCAGCAGCCCCGAGGGGGTAGGGAACACTGAAGCTTTCTTT. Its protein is CASSPEGVGNTEAFF.

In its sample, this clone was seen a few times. The CDR3 reads CASSQEGAGGKDTQYF. The CDR3 nucleotides are TGCGCCAGCAGCCAAGAAGGAGCCGGGGGAAAAGATACGCAGTATTTT. The J gene is TRBJ2-3, the V gene TRBV4-1, with D perhaps TRBD2 (6 bases). The CDR3 sequence is 16 residues long. CDR1 is MGHRA, CDR2 YSYEKL, per germline. V was pared by 0 bases and J by 5 bases, with 15 bases between.

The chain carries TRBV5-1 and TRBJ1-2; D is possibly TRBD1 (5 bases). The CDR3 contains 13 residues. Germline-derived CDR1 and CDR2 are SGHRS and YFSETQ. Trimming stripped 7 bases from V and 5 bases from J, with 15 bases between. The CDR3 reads CASRREGFYGYTF. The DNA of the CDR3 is TGCGCCAGCCGCAGGGAGGGGTTTTATGGCTACACCTTC.

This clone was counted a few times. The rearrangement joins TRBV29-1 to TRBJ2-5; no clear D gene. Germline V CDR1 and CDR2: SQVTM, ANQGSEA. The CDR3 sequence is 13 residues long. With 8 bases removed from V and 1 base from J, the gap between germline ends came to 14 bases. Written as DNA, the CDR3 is TGCAGCCTCATGTGGGGTCTCCAAGAGACCCAGTACTTC. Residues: CSLMWGLQETQYF. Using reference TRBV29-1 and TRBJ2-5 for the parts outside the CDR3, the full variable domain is SAVISQKPSRDICQRGTSLTIQCQVDSQVTMMFWYRQQPGQSLTLIATANQGSEATYESGFVIDKFPISRPNLTFSTLTVSNMSPEDSSIYLCSLMWGLQETQYFGPGTRLLVL.

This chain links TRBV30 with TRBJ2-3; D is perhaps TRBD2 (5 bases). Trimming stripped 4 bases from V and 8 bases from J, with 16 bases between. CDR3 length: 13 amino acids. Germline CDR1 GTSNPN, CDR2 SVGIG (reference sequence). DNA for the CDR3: TGTGCCTGGACGGGAATAAGGGTATCTACGCAGTATTTT. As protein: CAWTGIRVSTQYF.

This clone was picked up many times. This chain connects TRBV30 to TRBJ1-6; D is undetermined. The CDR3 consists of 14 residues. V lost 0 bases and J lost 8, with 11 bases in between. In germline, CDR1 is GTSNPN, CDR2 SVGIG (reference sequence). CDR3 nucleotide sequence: TGTGCCTGGAGTGTACGGAGTATGTATTCACCCCTCCACTTT. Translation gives CAWSVRSMYSPLHF. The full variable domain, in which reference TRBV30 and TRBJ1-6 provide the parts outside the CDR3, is SQTIHQWPATLVQPVGSPLSLECTVEGTSNPNLYWYRQAAGRGLQLLFYSVGIGQISSEVPQNLSASRPQDRQFILSSKKLLLSDSGFYLCAWSVRSMYSPLHFGNGTRLTVT.

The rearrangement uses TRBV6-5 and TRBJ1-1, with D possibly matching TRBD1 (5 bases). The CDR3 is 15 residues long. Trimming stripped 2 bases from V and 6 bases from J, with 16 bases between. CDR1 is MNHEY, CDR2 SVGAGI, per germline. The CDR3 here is CASSYSRGYLAEAFF. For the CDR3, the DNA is TGTGCCAGCAGTTACAGTAGGGGCTATCTTGCTGAAGCTTTCTTT.

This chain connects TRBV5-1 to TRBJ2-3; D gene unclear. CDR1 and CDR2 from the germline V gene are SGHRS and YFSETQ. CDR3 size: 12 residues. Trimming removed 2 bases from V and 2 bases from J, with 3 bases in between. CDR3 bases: TGCGCCAGCAGCTTCCCCACAGATACGCAGTATTTT. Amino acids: CASSFPTDTQYF.

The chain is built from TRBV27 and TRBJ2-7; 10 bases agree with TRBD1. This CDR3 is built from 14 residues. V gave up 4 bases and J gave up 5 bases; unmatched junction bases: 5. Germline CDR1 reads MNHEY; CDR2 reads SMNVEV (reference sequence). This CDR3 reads CASSSSGTGDEQYF. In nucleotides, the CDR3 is TGTGCCAGCAGTTCATCCGGGACAGGGGACGAGCAGTACTTC.

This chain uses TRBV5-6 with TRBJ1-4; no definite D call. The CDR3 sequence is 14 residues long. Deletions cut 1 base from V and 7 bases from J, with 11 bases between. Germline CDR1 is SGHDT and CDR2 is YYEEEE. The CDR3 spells CASSLMMGIEKLFF. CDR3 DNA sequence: TGTGCCAGCAGCTTGATGATGGGAATTGAAAAACTGTTTTTT.

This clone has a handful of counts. The chain's CDR3 is CASSFGGTAQETQYF. The CDR3 nucleotides read TGTGCCAGCAGTTTTGGGGGGACAGCCCAAGAGACCCAGTACTTC. The genes are TRBV27 and TRBJ2-5, with D perhaps matching TRBD1 (7 bases). V was clipped by 3 bases and J by 1 base, with 12 bases between them. CDR3 length equals 15 residues. The germline V gene has CDR1 MNHEY and CDR2 SMNVEV (reference sequence).

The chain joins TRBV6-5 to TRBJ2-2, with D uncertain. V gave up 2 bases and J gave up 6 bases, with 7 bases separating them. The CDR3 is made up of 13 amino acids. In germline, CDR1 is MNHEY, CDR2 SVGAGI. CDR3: CASSYVGSGELFF. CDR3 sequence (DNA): TGTGCCAGCAGTTACGTGGGGTCCGGGGAGCTGTTTTTT.

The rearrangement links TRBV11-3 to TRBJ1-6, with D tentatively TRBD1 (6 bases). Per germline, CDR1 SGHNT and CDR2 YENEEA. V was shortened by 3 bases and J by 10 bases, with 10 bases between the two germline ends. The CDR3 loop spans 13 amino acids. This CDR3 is CASSLGRGSPLHF. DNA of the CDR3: TGTGCCAGCAGCTTGGGGAGGGGGTCACCCCTCCACTTT.

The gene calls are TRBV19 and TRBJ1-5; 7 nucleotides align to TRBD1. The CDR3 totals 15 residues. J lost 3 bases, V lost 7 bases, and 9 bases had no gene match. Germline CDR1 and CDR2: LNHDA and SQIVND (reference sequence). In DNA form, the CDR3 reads TGTGCCAGTACCGATACAGGGGCCAACAATCAGCCCCAGCATTTT. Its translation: CASTDTGANNQPQHF.

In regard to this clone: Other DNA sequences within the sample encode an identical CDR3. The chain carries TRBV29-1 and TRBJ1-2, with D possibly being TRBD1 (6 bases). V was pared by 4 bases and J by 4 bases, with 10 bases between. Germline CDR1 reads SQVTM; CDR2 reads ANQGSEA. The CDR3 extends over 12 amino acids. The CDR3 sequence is CSVGGGPYGYTF. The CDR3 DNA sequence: TGCAGCGTTGGTGGGGGCCCCTATGGCTACACCTTC.

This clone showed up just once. The CDR3 DNA follows: TGTGCCAGCGGTATGAACGAGCAGTACTTC. It translates to CASGMNEQYF. The chain couples TRBV6-6 to TRBJ2-7; D gene unclear. CDR3 size: 10 residues. The germline gives CDR1 MNHNY, CDR2 SVGAGI (reference sequence). V lost 8 bases, J lost 5 bases, and 7 bases lay in between.

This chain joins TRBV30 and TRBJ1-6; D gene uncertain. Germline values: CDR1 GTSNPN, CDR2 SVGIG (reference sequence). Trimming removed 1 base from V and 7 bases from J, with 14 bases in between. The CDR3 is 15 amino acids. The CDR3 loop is CAWSGGRRGNSPLHF. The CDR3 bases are TGTGCCTGGAGTGGAGGACGGCGTGGAAATTCACCCCTCCACTTT.

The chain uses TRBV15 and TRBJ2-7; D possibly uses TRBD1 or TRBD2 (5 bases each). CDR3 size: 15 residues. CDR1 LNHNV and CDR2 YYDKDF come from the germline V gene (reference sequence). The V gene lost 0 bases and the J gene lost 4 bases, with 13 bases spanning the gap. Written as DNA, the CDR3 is TGTGCCACCAGCAGAGATATGGGACCGTTTTACGAGCAGTACTTC. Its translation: CATSRDMGPFYEQYF.

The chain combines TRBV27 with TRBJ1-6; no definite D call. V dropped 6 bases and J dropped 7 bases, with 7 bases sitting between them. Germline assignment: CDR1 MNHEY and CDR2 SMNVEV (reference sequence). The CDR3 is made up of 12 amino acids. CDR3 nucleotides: TGTGCCAGCAGACTACTGAATTCACCCCTCCACTTT. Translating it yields CASRLLNSPLHF.

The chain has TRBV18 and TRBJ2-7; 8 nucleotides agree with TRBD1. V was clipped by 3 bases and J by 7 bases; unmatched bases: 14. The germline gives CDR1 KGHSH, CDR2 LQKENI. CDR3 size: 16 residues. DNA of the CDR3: TGTGCCAGCTCACCCCAATTAGGACAGGGAAGTGAAGAGCAGTACTTC. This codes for CASSPQLGQGSEEQYF.

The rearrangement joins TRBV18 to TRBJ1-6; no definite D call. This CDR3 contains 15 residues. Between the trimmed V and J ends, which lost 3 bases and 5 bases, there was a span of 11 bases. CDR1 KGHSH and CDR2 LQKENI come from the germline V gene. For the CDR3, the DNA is TGTGCCAGCTCACCCTCAGACACAAATAATTCACCCCTCCACTTT. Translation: CASSPSDTNNSPLHF.

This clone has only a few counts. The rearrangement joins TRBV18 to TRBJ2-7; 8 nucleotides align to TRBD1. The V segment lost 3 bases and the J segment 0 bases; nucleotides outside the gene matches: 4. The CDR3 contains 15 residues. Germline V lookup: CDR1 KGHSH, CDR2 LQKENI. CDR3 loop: CASSPDRGLSYEQYF. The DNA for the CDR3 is TGTGCCAGCTCACCTGACAGGGGCCTCTCCTACGAGCAGTACTTC.

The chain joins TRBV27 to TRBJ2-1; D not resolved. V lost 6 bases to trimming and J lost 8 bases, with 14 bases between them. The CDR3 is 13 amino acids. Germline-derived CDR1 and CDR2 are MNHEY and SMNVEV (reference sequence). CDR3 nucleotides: TGTGCCAGCAGAAGTACAGTTGCGGATGAGCAGTTCTTC. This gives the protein CASRSTVADEQFF.